This is a list of T cell receptor beta chains from one sample in a study of beta chain features in type 1 diabetes. TCRdb keeps only in-frame clones here, not all; method: immunoSEQ multiplex PCR. This table holds a few hundred thousand clones, 16% found once. Sequencing was performed on naive CD4+ T cells from blood. The receptors here all came from a man between 25 and 39 years old with type 1 diabetes. CDR3s include the opening cysteine and the closing phenylalanine or tryptophan. The D gene is left open where the match is weak. Some rows have no size entry. The others give once, few or many, or a class for an expanded clone.

V	size	J	D	length	DNA	CDR3
TRBV30	few	TRBJ1-2	TRBD1	14	TGTGCCTCCCGGCCTAAGGGGGCAAGGTATGGCTACACCTTC	CASRPKGARYGYTF
TRBV28	few	TRBJ2-1	-	17	TGTGCCAGCAGTCTCCGGAACCGGGACCTCCCCGGCAATGAGCAGTTCTTC	CASSLRNRDLPGNEQFF
TRBV4-2	few	TRBJ2-6	TRBD1	19	TGTGCCAGCAGCCACGACAGGGGGCGGTTAAAGACTGGGGCCAACGTCCTGACTTTC	CASSHDRGRLKTGANVLTF
TRBV9	-	TRBJ1-1	TRBD1	16	TGTGCCAGCAGCGCCGGGACAGACAGGGCAGGAACTGAAGCTTTCTTT	CASSAGTDRAGTEAFF
TRBV4-1	-	TRBJ1-1	-	13	TGCGCCAGCAGCGTGGACAGATCCACTGAAGCTTTCTTT	CASSVDRSTEAFF
TRBV2	-	TRBJ2-5	-	10	TGTGCCAGCAGTTTCAAGACCCAGTACTTC	CASSFKTQYF
TRBV29-1	few	TRBJ2-7	-	12	TGCAGCGTAATCCTCGAAGCCTACGAGCAGTACTTC	CSVILEAYEQYF
TRBV18	few	TRBJ2-5	TRBD1	15	TGTGCCAGCTCGATTAACAGGGGCAATCAGGAGACCCAGTACTTC	CASSINRGNQETQYF
TRBV2	few	TRBJ2-4	TRBD2	15	TGTGCCAGCAGTGTCGCTAGCGGAACAGGAGGGATTCAGTACTTC	CASSVASGTGGIQYF
TRBV29-1	few	TRBJ1-3	TRBD1	13	TGCAGCGTCGAGACAGGGGGTAGAAACACCATATATTTT	CSVETGGRNTIYF